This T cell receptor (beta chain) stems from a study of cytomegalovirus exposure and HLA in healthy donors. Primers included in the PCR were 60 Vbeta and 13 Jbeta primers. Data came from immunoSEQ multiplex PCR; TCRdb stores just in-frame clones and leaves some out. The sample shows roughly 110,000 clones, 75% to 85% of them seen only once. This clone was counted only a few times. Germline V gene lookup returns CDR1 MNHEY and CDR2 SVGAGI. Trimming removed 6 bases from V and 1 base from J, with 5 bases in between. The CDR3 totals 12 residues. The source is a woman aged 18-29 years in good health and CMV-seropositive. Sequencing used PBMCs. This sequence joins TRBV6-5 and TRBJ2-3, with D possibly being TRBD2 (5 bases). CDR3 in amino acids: CASRRGTDTQYF. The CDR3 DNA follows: TGTGCCAGCAGGCGGGGCACAGATACGCAGTATTTT.